The source of this TCR beta chain is a study of radiotherapy plus CTLA-4 blockade in lung cancer. Produced via immunoSEQ multiplex PCR; TCRdb's table is partial and in-frame only. This sample yields about 38,000 clones, of which 80% to 90% are seen a single time; about 20% belongs to the top ten. There are 14 residues in the CDR3. Trimming took off 5 bases at V and 9 bases at J, with 18 bases between the two ends. Per germline, CDR1 SGHRS and CDR2 YFSETQ. This receptor was identified in a human donor with non-small cell lung cancer whose response to radiotherapy plus ipilimumab could not be evaluated. V is TRBV5-1 and J is TRBJ2-1; tentative D call: TRBD2 (7 bases). The sample in question was peripheral blood, obtained from a patient treated with radiotherapy plus ipilimumab. The CDR3 nucleotides are TGCGCCAGCAGAACCGCGGGGGCCTCCCCTGAGCAGTTCTTC. Amino acid sequence: CASRTAGASPEQFF. Supplemented by reference TRBV5-1 and TRBJ2-1, the full variable domain reads KAGVTQTPRYLIKTRGQQVTLSCSPISGHRSVSWYQQTPGQGLQFLFEYFSETQRNKGNFPGRFSGRQFSNSRSEMNVSTLELGDSALYLCASRTAGASPEQFFGPGTRLTVL.